Listed below are T cell receptor beta chains from one sample, sequenced in a study of shared clonotypes between healthy human individuals. Data came from immunoSEQ multiplex PCR; TCRdb stores just in-frame clones and leaves some out. The table lists under 2.5 million clones, roughly 92% of them singletons, with 0.3% to 0.45% in the top ten. The source material was naive CD4+ T cells from PBMCs. The receptors here all came from a man aged 18-30 years in good health. Some clones in this sample may be carry-over from other donors' samples. Each CDR3 is given with its conserved first and last residue. D genes are given only for firm matches. Size values are once, few and many counts, or a class for expanded clones, and some rows have none.

CDR3 protein: CASLTGINTGELFF
CDR3 DNA: TGTGCCAGCCTCACCGGGATCAACACCGGGGAGCTGTTTTTT
V gene: TRBV28
J gene: TRBJ2-2
D gene: .
clone size: .

CDR3 protein: CASSLGGSVGSPLHF
CDR3 DNA: TGTGCCAGCAGCTTAGGAGGGTCGGTGGGTTCACCCCTCCACTTT
V gene: TRBV7-9
J gene: TRBJ1-6
D gene: .
clone size: .

CDR3 protein: CASSRGGGNYGYTF
CDR3 DNA: TGTGCCAGCAGCCGCGGGGGGGGTAACTATGGCTACACCTTC
V gene: TRBV28
J gene: TRBJ1-2
D gene: .
clone size: .

CDR3 protein: CSAAPSYEQYF
CDR3 DNA: TGCAGTGCAGCCCCTTCCTACGAGCAGTACTTC
V gene: TRBV20-1
J gene: TRBJ2-7
D gene: .
clone size: .

CDR3 protein: CASSLEGGSYEQYF
CDR3 DNA: TGCGCCAGCAGCTTGGAAGGCGGCAGTTACGAGCAGTACTTC
V gene: TRBV5-1
J gene: TRBJ2-7
D gene: .
clone size: .

CDR3 protein: CASSEALSNQPQHF
CDR3 DNA: TGTGCCAGCAGTGAAGCCTTAAGCAATCAGCCCCAGCATTTT
V gene: TRBV6-1
J gene: TRBJ1-5
D gene: .
clone size: .

CDR3 protein: CSAYNYQALHF
CDR3 DNA: TGCAGTGCGTACAATTATCAGGCCCTCCACTTT
V gene: TRBV20-1
J gene: TRBJ1-6
D gene: .
clone size: .

CDR3 protein: CASSLSGRVQETQYF
CDR3 DNA: TGTGCCAGCAGCCTTAGCGGGAGGGTCCAAGAGACCCAGTACTTC
V gene: TRBV5-4
J gene: TRBJ2-5
D gene: TRBD2
clone size: .

CDR3 protein: CASSPTYRVNTGELFF
CDR3 DNA: TGTGCCAGCAGTCCCACGTACCGGGTGAACACCGGGGAGCTGTTTTTT
V gene: TRBV27
J gene: TRBJ2-2
D gene: .
clone size: once

CDR3 protein: CASSTLSGVRYIQYF
CDR3 DNA: TGTGCCAGTAGTACCCTTTCGGGAGTGCGGTACATTCAGTACTTC
V gene: TRBV19
J gene: TRBJ2-4
D gene: .
clone size: .

CDR3 protein: CASSIVQDQPQHF
CDR3 DNA: TGTGCCAGTAGTATAGTTCAGGATCAGCCCCAGCATTTT
V gene: TRBV19
J gene: TRBJ1-5
D gene: .
clone size: .

CDR3 protein: CASIPLAQADTQYF
CDR3 DNA: TGTGCCAGCATCCCGCTAGCGCAGGCAGATACGCAGTATTTT
V gene: TRBV28
J gene: TRBJ2-3
D gene: .
clone size: .

CDR3 protein: CASSLIGGNEQFF
CDR3 DNA: TGTGCCAGCAGTTTAATCGGGGGCAATGAGCAGTTCTTC
V gene: TRBV28
J gene: TRBJ2-1
D gene: .
clone size: .

CDR3 protein: CASSPWDFSYEQYF
CDR3 DNA: TGTGCCAGCAGCCCATGGGACTTCTCCTACGAGCAGTACTTC
V gene: TRBV28
J gene: TRBJ2-7
D gene: .
clone size: .

CDR3 protein: CASSQGVAGPYEQYF
CDR3 DNA: TGTGCCAGCAGCCAAGGCGTAGCGGGACCCTACGAGCAGTACTTC
V gene: TRBV9
J gene: TRBJ2-7
D gene: TRBD2
clone size: .

CDR3 protein: CASSRTGEDQPQHF
CDR3 DNA: TGTGCCAGCAGTCGGACAGGGGAGGATCAGCCCCAGCATTTT
V gene: TRBV2
J gene: TRBJ1-5
D gene: TRBD1
clone size: .

CDR3 protein: CASQIREENTDTQYF
CDR3 DNA: TGTGCCAGCCAGATACGGGAGGAAAACACAGATACGCAGTATTTT
V gene: TRBV6-4
J gene: TRBJ2-3
D gene: TRBD2
clone size: .

CDR3 protein: CSVDPGPNSYNEQFF
CDR3 DNA: TGCAGCGTTGACCCGGGACCCAACTCCTACAATGAGCAGTTCTTC
V gene: TRBV29-1
J gene: TRBJ2-1
D gene: .
clone size: .

CDR3 protein: CATTKGLAGVGETQYF
CDR3 DNA: TGTGCCACCACCAAGGGACTAGCGGGAGTCGGAGAGACCCAGTACTTC
V gene: TRBV15
J gene: TRBJ2-5
D gene: TRBD2
clone size: .

CDR3 protein: CASSRRQGAPHEQYF
CDR3 DNA: TGTGCCAGTAGCCGACGACAGGGGGCCCCCCACGAGCAGTACTTC
V gene: TRBV19
J gene: TRBJ2-7
D gene: TRBD1
clone size: .

CDR3 protein: CASSPLGRGGETQYF
CDR3 DNA: TGTGCCAGTAGTCCCTTGGGGCGAGGAGGAGAGACCCAGTACTTC
V gene: TRBV19
J gene: TRBJ2-5
D gene: .
clone size: .

CDR3 protein: CASSLGLGNQPQHF
CDR3 DNA: TGTGCCAGCAGTTTGGGGTTAGGCAATCAGCCCCAGCATTTT
V gene: TRBV28
J gene: TRBJ1-5
D gene: .
clone size: .

CDR3 protein: CATHSGQGPHSNQPQHF
CDR3 DNA: TGTGCCACCCACTCGGGACAGGGGCCACATAGCAATCAGCCCCAGCATTTT
V gene: TRBV9
J gene: TRBJ1-5
D gene: TRBD1
clone size: .

CDR3 protein: CASSEGSGRREKLFF
CDR3 DNA: TGTGCCAGCAGCGAAGGATCAGGGAGGAGGGAAAAACTGTTTTTT
V gene: TRBV5-8
J gene: TRBJ1-4
D gene: .
clone size: .

CDR3 protein: CASSRGQGPTDTQYF
CDR3 DNA: TGTGCCAGCAGCCGGGGACAGGGCCCCACAGATACGCAGTATTTT
V gene: TRBV28
J gene: TRBJ2-3
D gene: TRBD1
clone size: .

CDR3 protein: CASSLDGGNYNEQFF
CDR3 DNA: TGTGCCAGCAGCTTAGATGGGGGGAACTACAATGAGCAGTTCTTC
V gene: TRBV7-9
J gene: TRBJ2-1
D gene: .
clone size: .

CDR3 protein: CASSSISQGNEQFF
CDR3 DNA: TGTGCCAGCAGCTCTATATCACAGGGGAATGAGCAGTTCTTC
V gene: TRBV5-4
J gene: TRBJ2-1
D gene: TRBD1
clone size: .

CDR3 protein: CAISEGGGVNTEAFF
CDR3 DNA: TGTGCCATCAGCGAGGGGGGGGGCGTGAACACTGAAGCTTTCTTT
V gene: TRBV10-3
J gene: TRBJ1-1
D gene: .
clone size: .

CDR3 protein: CASSKMVDEQFF
CDR3 DNA: TGTGCCAGCAGCAAAATGGTAGATGAGCAGTTCTTC
V gene: TRBV21-1
J gene: TRBJ2-1
D gene: .
clone size: .

CDR3 protein: CASSRDSPSTDTQYF
CDR3 DNA: TGTGCCAGCAGCCGGGACTCGCCTAGCACAGATACGCAGTATTTT
V gene: TRBV28
J gene: TRBJ2-3
D gene: .
clone size: .